This T cell receptor (beta chain) was retrieved from a study of vaccination and CD4 T cells after COVID-19. The sample's treatment: approximately nine-day PBMC culture with coronavirus spike peptide pools or control peptides (ViraFEST assay). This clonotype has more than one count but fewer than ten. Antigen specificity is unknown. The CDR3 sequence is 20 residues long. Trimming took 5 bases from V and 0 from J; bases not matched to a gene: 19. In germline, CDR1 is SGHVS, CDR2 FNYEAQ. The study sequenced cultured CD4+ T cell DNA using the Oncomine TCR Beta short-read assay. TCRdb reprocessed the PCR reads with MiXCR, giving one entry per CDR3 protein. The sample lists some 22,000 distinct CDR3 sequences; around 68% were seen once.

The TCR originated in a human donor who received a COVID-19 vaccine. Sequencing used CD4+ T cells from blood, cultured in vitro, obtained before SARS-CoV-2 vaccination. The genes are TRBV7-6 and TRBJ1-5; 7 bases are shared with TRBD1. This CDR3 reads CASSRIPMTGSPDSNQPQHF. CDR3 DNA: TGTGCCAGCAGCCGAATCCCAATGACAGGGAGTCCGGATAGCAATCAGCCCCAGCATTTT.